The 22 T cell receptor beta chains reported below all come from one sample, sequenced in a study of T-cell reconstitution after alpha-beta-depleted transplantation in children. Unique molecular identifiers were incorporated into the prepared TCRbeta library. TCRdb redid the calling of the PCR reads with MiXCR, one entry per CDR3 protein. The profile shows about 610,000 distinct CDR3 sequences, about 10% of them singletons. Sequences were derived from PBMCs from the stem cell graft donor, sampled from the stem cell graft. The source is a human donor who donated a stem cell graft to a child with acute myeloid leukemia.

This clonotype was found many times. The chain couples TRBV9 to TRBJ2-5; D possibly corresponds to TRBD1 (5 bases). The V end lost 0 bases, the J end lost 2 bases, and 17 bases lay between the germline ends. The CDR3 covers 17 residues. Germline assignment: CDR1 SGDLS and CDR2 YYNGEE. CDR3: CASSVATRGGNQETQYF. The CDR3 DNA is TGTGCCAGCAGCGTAGCTACAAGGGGCGGCAATCAAGAGACCCAGTACTTC.

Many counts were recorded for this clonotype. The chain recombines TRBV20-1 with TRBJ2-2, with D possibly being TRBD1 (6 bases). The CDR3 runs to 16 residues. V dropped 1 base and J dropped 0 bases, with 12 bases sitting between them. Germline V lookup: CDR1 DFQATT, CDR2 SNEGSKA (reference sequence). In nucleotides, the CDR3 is TGCAGTGCTAGAGTTCGGCAGGGGCCGAACACCGGGGAGCTGTTTTTT. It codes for CSARVRQGPNTGELFF.

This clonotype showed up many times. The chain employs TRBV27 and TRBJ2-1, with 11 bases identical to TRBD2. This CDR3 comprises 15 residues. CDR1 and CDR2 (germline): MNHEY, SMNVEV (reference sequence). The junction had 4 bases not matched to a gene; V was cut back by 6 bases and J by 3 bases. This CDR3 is CASRPLAGGYNEQFF. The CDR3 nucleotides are TGTGCCAGCAGGCCCCTAGCGGGGGGCTACAATGAGCAGTTCTTC.

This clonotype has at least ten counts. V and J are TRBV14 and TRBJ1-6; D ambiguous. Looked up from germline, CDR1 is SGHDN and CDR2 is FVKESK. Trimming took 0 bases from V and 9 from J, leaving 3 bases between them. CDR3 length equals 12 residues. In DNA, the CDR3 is TGTGCCAGCAGCCAAGACCTTTCACCCCTCCACTTT. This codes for CASSQDLSPLHF.

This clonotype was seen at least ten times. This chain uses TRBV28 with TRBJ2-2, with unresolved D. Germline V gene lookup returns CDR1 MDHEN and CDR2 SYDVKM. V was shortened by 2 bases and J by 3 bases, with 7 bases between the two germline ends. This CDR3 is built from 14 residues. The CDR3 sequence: CASSLTPYTGELFF. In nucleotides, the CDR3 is TGTGCCAGCAGTTTAACCCCGTACACCGGGGAGCTGTTTTTT. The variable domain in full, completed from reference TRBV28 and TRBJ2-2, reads DVKVTQSSRYLVKRTGEKVFLECVQDMDHENMFWYRQDPGLGLRLIYFSYDVKMKEKGDIPEGYSVSREKKERFSLILESASTNQTSMYLCASSLTPYTGELFFGEGSRLTVL.

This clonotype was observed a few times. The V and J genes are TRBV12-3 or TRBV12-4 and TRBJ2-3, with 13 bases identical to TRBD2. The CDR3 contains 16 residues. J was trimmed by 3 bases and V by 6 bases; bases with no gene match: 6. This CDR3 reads CASSRWTSGSTDTQYF. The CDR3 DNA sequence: TGTGCCAGCAGCCGTTGGACTAGCGGGAGTACAGATACGCAGTATTTT.

The CDR3 bases are TGCAGCGTTTCGAGGGGGGGGCAAACAGATACGCAGTATTTT. It translates to CSVSRGGQTDTQYF. The rearrangement joins TRBV29-1 to TRBJ2-3, with D possibly being TRBD2 (7 bases). The germline V and J ends were trimmed by 5 bases and 3 bases, with 15 bases remaining between them. CDR3 length equals 14 residues. Germline loops: CDR1 SQVTM, CDR2 ANQGSEA.

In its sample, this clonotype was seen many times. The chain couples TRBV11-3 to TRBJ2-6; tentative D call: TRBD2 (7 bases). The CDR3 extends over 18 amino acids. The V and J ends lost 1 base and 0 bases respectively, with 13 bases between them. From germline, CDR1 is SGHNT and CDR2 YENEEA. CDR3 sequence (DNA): TGTGCCAGCAGCTTAGTTGGGGGGGGGCCCTCTGGGGCCAACGTCCTGACTTTC. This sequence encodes CASSLVGGGPSGANVLTF.

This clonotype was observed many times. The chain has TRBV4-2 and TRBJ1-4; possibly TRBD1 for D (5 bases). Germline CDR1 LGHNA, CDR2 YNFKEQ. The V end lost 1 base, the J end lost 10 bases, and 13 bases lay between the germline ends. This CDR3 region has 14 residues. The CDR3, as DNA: TGTGCCAGCAGCCAAGTTTCGGGGGGAGGAAAACTGTTTTTT. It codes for CASSQVSGGGKLFF.

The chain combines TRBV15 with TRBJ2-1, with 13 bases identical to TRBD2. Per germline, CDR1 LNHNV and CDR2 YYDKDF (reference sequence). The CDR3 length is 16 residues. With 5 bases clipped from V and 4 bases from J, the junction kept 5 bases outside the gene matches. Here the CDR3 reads CATSVRGLAGYNEQFF. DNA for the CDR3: TGTGCCACCAGCGTCCGGGGACTAGCGGGGTACAATGAGCAGTTCTTC.

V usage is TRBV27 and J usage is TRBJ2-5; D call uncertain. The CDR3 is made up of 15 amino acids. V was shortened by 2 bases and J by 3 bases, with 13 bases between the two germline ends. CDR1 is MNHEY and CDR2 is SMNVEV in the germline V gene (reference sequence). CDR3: CASSLSKGSKETQYF. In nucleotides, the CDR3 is TGTGCCAGCAGTTTAAGTAAGGGAAGTAAAGAGACCCAGTACTTC.

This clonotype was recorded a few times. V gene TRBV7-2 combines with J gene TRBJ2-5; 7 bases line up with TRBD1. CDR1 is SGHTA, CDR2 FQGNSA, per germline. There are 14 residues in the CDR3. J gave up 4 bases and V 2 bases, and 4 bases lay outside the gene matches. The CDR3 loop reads CASSLPRTGETQYF. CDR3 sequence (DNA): TGTGCCAGCAGCTTACCCCGGACAGGAGAGACCCAGTACTTC.

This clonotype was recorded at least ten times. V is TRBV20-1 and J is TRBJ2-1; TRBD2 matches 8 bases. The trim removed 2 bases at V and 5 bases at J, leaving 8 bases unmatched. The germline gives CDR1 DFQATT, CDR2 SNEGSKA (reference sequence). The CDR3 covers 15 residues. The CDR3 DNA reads TGCAGTGCTAGATCCCCGGCGGGGGGCGACAATGAGCAGTTCTTC. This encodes CSARSPAGGDNEQFF.

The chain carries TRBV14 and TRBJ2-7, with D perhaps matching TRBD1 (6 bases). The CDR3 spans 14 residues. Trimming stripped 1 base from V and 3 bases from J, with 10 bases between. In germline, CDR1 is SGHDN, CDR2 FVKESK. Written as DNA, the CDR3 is TGTGCCAGCAGCCAAGGTACCAGGGGCTACGAGCAGTACTTC. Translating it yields CASSQGTRGYEQYF.

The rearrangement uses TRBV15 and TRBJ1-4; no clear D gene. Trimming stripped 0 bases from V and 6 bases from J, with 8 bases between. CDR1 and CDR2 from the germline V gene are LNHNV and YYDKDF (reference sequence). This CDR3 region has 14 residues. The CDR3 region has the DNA TGTGCCACCAGCAGAGATAAAGGTGATGAAAAACTGTTTTTT. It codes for CATSRDKGDEKLFF.

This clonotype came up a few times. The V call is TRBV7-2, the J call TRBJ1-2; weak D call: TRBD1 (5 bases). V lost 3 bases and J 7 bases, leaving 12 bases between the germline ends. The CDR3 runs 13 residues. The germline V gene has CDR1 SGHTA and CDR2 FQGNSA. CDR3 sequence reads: CASSLDGTSGYTF. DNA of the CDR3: TGTGCCAGCAGCTTGGATGGGACTTCTGGCTACACCTTC.

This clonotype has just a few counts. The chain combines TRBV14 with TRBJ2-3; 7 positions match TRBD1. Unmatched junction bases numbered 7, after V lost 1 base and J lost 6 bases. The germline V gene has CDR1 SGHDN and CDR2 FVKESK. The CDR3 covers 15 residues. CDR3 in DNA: TGTGCCAGCAGCCAAGGAGGACAGGCCCTGGATACGCAGTATTTT. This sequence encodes CASSQGGQALDTQYF.

CDR3 coding DNA: TGTGCCAGCAGCTTAGTGGTTGGGGCCACTGAAGCTTTCTTT. Its protein product is CASSLVVGATEAFF. The V and J genes are TRBV7-6 and TRBJ1-1, with a possible D match to TRBD1 (5 bases). Germline V gene data show CDR1 as SGHVS and CDR2 as FNYEAQ. The CDR3 consists of 14 residues. Deletions cut 1 base from V and 4 bases from J, with 10 bases between. The entire variable domain, with the rest obtained from reference TRBV7-6 and TRBJ1-1, is as follows: GAGVSQSPRYKVTKRGQDVALRCDPISGHVSLYWYRQALGQGPEFLTYFNYEAQQDKSGLPNDRFSAERPEGSISTLTIQRTEQRDSAMYRCASSLVVGATEAFFGQGTRLTVV.

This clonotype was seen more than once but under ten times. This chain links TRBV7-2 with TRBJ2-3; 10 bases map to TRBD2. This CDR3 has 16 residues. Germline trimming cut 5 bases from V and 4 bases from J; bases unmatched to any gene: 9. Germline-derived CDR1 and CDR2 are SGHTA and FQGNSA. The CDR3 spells CASSPRLAGRSDTQYF. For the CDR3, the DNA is TGTGCCAGCAGCCCGAGACTAGCGGGCAGGTCAGATACGCAGTATTTT.

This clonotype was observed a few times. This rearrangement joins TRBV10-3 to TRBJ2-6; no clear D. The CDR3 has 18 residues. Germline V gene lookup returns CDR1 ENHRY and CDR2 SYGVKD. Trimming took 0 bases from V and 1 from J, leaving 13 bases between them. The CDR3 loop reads CAISESQESGSGANVLTF. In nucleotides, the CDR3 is TGTGCCATCAGTGAGTCGCAAGAATCAGGATCTGGGGCCAACGTCCTGACTTTC.

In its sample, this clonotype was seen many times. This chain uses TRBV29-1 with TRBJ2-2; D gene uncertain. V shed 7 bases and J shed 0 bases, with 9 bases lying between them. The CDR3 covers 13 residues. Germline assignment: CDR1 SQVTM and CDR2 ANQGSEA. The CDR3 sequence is CSADATNTGELFF. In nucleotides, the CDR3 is TGCAGCGCGGATGCGACGAACACCGGGGAGCTGTTTTTT.

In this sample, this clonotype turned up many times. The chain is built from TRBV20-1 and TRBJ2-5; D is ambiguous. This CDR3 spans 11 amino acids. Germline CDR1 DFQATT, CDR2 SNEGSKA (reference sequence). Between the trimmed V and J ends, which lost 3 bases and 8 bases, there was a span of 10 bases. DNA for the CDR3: TGCAGTGCTAGGACGGAGCTCACCCAGTACTTC. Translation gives CSARTELTQYF.